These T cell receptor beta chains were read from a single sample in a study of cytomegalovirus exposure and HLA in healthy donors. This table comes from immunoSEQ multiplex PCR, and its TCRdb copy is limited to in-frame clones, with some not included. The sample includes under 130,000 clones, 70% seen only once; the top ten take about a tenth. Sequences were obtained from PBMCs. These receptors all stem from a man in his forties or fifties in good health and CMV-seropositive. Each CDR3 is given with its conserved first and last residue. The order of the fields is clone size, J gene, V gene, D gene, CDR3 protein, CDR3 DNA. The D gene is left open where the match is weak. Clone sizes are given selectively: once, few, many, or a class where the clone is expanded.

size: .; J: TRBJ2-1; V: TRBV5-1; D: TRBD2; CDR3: CASSLASGSPYNEQFF; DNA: TGCGCCAGCAGCTTAGCTAGCGGGAGTCCCTACAATGAGCAGTTCTTC
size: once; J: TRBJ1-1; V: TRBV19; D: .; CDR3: CASRQMNTEAFF; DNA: TGTGCCAGTAGACAGATGAACACTGAAGCTTTCTTT
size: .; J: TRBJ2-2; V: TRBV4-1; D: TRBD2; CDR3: CASRGVGLAAFGPGELFF; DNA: TGCGCCAGCAGGGGCGTCGGACTAGCGGCGTTTGGTCCCGGGGAGCTGTTTTTT
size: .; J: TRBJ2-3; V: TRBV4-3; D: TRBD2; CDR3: CASSQDGPSGKTDTQYF; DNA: TGCGCCAGCAGCCAAGATGGGCCTAGCGGGAAGACAGATACGCAGTATTTT
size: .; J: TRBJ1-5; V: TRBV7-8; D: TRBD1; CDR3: CASSLVRGGSNQPQHF; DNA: TGTGCCAGCAGCTTAGTGCGAGGGGGCAGCAATCAGCCCCAGCATTTT
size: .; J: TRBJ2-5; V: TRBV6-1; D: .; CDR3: CASSEYRLGTQYF; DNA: TGTGCCAGCAGTGAATACAGATTGGGGACCCAGTACTTC
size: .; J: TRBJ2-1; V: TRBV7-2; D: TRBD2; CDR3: CASSLGLALGHEQFF; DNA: TGTGCCAGCAGCTTAGGACTAGCCCTCGGGCATGAGCAGTTCTTC
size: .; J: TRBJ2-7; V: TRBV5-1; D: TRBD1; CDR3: CASSPRDRGSYEQYF; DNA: TGCGCCAGCAGCCCCCGGGACAGGGGCTCCTACGAGCAGTACTTC
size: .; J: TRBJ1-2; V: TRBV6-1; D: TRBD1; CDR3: CASSRTGGANYGYTF; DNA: TGTGCCAGCAGTCGTACAGGGGGCGCAAACTATGGCTACACCTTC
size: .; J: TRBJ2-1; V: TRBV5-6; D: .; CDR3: CASSSESSYNEQFF; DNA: TGTGCCAGCAGCTCCGAGAGCTCCTACAATGAGCAGTTCTTC
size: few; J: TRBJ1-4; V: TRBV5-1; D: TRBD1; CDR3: CASSLNRGGSEKLFF; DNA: TGCGCCAGCAGCTTGAACAGGGGGGGAAGTGAAAAACTGTTTTTT
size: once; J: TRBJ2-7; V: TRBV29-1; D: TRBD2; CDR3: CSVPSGNKQYF; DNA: TGCAGCGTTCCTAGCGGGAATAAGCAGTACTTC
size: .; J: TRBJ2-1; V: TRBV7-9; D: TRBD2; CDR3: CASNPLAGPSYNEQFF; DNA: TGTGCCAGCAACCCTCTAGCGGGCCCCTCCTACAATGAGCAGTTCTTC
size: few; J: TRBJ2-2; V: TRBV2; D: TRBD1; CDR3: CASSPGQGATGELFF; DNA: TGTGCCAGCAGCCCCGGACAGGGGGCTACCGGGGAGCTGTTTTTT
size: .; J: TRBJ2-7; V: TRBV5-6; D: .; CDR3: CASSQGGRASAYYEQYF; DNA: TGTGCCAGCAGCCAGGGGGGACGGGCTAGCGCTTACTACGAGCAGTACTTC
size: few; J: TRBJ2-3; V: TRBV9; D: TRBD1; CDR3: CASSARQGSDTQYF; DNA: TGTGCCAGCAGCGCGCGACAGGGGTCAGATACGCAGTATTTT
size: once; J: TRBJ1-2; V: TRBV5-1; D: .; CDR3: CASSFQVNYGYTF; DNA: TGCGCCAGCAGCTTCCAGGTTAACTATGGCTACACCTTC
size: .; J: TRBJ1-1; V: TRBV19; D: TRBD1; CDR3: CASSTVTGGYTEAFF; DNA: TGTGCCAGTAGTACCGTCACAGGGGGCTACACTGAAGCTTTCTTT
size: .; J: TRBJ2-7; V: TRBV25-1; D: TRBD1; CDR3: CASSPIGQGVRDEQYF; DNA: TGTGCCAGCAGTCCTATTGGACAGGGGGTTCGTGACGAGCAGTACTTC
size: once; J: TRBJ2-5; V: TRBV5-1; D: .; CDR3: CASSFISDQETQYF; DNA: TGCGCCAGCAGCTTTATCAGTGACCAAGAGACCCAGTACTTC
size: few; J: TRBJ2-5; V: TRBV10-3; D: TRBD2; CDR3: CAISKRTSGRGQETQYF; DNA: TGTGCCATCAGCAAGAGGACTAGCGGGAGGGGACAGGAGACCCAGTACTTC
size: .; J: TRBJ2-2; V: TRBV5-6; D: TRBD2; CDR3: CASSSPAGAGVYNGELFF; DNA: TGTGCCAGCAGCTCCCCAGCGGGGGCGGGAGTATATAACGGGGAGCTGTTTTTT
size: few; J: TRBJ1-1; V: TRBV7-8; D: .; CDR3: CASSFVQGSTEAFF; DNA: TGTGCCAGCAGCTTTGTCCAGGGGAGCACTGAAGCTTTCTTT
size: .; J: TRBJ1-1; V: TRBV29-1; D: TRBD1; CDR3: CSVDGGGPYTEAFF; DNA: TGCAGCGTTGATGGAGGGGGCCCGTACACTGAAGCTTTCTTT
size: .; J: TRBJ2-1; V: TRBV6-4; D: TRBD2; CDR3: CASSDSGTSGYNEQFF; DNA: TGTGCCAGCAGTGACTCCGGGACTAGCGGCTACAATGAGCAGTTCTTC
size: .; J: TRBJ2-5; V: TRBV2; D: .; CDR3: CASGAVETQYF; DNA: TGTGCCAGCGGGGCCGTGGAGACCCAGTACTTC
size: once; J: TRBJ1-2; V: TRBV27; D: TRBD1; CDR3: CASSLTGSNYGYTF; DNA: TGTGCCAGCAGCTTGACAGGGAGCAACTATGGCTACACCTTC
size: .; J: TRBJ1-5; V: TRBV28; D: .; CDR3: CASSFTKIQPQHF; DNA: TGTGCCAGCAGTTTTACTAAGATTCAGCCCCAGCATTTT
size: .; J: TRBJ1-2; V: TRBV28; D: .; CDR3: CASSLWFLSWAKDGYTF; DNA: TGTGCCAGCAGTTTATGGTTCCTGAGCTGGGCAAAGGATGGCTACACCTTC
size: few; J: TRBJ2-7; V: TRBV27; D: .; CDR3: CASSFGAGPEQYF; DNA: TGTGCCAGCAGTTTTGGGGCAGGGCCCGAGCAGTACTTC
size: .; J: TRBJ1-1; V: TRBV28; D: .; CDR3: CASRLGNTEAFF; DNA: TGTGCCAGCAGACTAGGGAACACTGAAGCTTTCTTT
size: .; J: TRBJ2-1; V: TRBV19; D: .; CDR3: CASSRASVYNEQFF; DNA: TGTGCCAGTAGTCGGGCTAGCGTTTACAATGAGCAGTTCTTC
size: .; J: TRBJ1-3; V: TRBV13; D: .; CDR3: CASSLGRSSGNTIYF; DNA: TGTGCCAGCAGCTTAGGACGCAGCTCTGGAAACACCATATATTTT
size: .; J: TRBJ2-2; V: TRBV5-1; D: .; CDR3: CASSSVAWAGTGELFF; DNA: TGCGCCAGCAGCTCCGTCGCCTGGGCGGGCACCGGGGAGCTGTTTTTT
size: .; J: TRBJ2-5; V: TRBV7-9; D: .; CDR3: CASSPAGRETQYF; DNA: TGTGCCAGCAGCCCCGCAGGGCGAGAGACCCAGTACTTC
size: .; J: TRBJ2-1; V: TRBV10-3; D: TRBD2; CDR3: CAISETSGHNNEQFF; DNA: TGTGCCATCAGTGAGACTAGCGGACACAACAATGAGCAGTTCTTC
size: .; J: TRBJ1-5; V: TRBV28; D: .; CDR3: CASSFPGGQPQHF; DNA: TGTGCCAGCAGTTTTCCGGGGGGTCAGCCCCAGCATTTT
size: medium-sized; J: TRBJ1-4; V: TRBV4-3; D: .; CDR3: CASGIHDRNNEKLFF; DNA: TGCGCCAGCGGAATTCATGACAGAAATAATGAAAAACTGTTTTTT
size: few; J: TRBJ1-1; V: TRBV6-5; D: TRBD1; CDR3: CASRTDRGTEAFF; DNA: TGTGCCAGCAGAACGGACAGGGGCACTGAAGCTTTCTTT
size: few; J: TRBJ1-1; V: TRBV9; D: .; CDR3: CASSVDGGRVNTEAFF; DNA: TGTGCCAGCAGCGTAGATGGAGGGAGGGTGAACACTGAAGCTTTCTTT
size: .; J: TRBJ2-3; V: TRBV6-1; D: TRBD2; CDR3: CASSRGNSGTNTQYF; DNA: TGTGCCAGCAGCCGAGGTAATAGCGGGACTAATACGCAGTATTTT
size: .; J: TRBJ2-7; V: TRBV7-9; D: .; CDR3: CASSFGAEQYF; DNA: TGTGCCAGCAGCTTTGGAGCCGAGCAGTACTTC
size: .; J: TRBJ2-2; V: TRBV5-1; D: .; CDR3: CASSLDTLTGELFF; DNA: TGCGCCAGCAGCTTGGATACATTAACCGGGGAGCTGTTTTTT
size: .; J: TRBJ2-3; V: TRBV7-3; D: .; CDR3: CASSSGGRTDTQYF; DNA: TGTGCCAGCAGCTCTGGAGGGCGCACAGATACGCAGTATTTT
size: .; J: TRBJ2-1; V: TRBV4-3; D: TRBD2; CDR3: CASSQVAGGFYNEQFF; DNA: TGCGCCAGCAGCCAAGTGGCGGGAGGTTTCTACAATGAGCAGTTCTTC
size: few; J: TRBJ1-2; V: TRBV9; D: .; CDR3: CASSVGGAPNYGYTF; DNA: TGTGCCAGCAGCGTAGGGGGAGCCCCTAACTATGGCTACACCTTC
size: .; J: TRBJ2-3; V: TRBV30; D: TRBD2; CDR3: CAWSVSAGGTDTQYF; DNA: TGTGCCTGGAGTGTATCAGCGGGAGGCACAGATACGCAGTATTTT
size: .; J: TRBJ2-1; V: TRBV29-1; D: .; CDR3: CSVEVAAGNEQFF; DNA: TGCAGCGTTGAGGTAGCGGCGGGCAATGAGCAGTTCTTC
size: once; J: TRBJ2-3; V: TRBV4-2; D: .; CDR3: CASSQGEGSSTDTQYF; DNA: TGTGCCAGCAGCCAAGGAGAGGGCTCTAGCACAGATACGCAGTATTTT
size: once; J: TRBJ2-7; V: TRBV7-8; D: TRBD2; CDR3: CASSLKASGRVEQYF; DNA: TGTGCCAGCAGCTTAAAGGCTAGCGGGAGGGTCGAGCAGTACTTC
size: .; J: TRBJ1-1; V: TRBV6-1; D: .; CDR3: CASSAEDRQAEAFF; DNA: TGTGCCAGCAGCGCGGAGGACAGACAAGCTGAAGCTTTCTTT
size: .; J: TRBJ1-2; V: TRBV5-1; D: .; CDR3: CASSRGYGYTF; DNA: TGCGCCAGCAGCCGGGGTTATGGCTACACCTTC
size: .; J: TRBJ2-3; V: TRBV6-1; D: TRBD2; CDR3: CASSAGLAGGVDTQYF; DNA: TGTGCCAGCAGTGCCGGACTAGCGGGAGGTGTAGATACGCAGTATTTT
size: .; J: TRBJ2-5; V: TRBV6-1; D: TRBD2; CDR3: CASSEWSSGRELQETQYF; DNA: TGTGCCAGCAGTGAATGGTCTAGCGGGAGGGAACTACAAGAGACCCAGTACTTC
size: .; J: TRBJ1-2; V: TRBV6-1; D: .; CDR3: CASSEALPGSYTF; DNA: TGTGCCAGCAGTGAAGCGCTTCCGGGGAGTTACACCTTC
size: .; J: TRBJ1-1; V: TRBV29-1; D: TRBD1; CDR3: CSVCRDRFTNTEAFF; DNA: TGCAGCGTTTGTCGGGACAGGTTCACGAACACTGAAGCTTTCTTT
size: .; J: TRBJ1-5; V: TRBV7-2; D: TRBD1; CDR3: CASSYQGDQPQHF; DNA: TGTGCCAGCAGCTATCAGGGGGACCAGCCCCAGCATTTT
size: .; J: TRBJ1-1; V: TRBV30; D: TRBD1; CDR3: CAWDRGTEAFF; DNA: TGTGCCTGGGACAGGGGGACTGAAGCTTTCTTT
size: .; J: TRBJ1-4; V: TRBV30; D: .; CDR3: CAWSVLGDFNEKLFF; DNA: TGTGCCTGGAGTGTACTGGGGGACTTTAATGAAAAACTGTTTTTT